Shown below are 22 T cell receptor beta chains from a single sample sequenced in a study of blood T cell repertoires in COVID-19. Assay: immunoSEQ multiplex PCR; the TCRdb copy retains only in-frame clones and omits some. Seen here are some 190,000 clones, approximately 77% observed once, and the top ten hold roughly 10%. Sequencing was carried out using peripheral blood. The source is a woman older than 75 with active or convalescent COVID-19.

The V call is TRBV18, the J call TRBJ2-5; TRBD2 agrees at 7 bases. This CDR3 is 14 amino acids long. J was trimmed by 1 base and V by 4 bases; bases with no gene match: 3. Per germline, CDR1 KGHSH and CDR2 LQKENI. The CDR3 bases are TGTGCCAGCTCACAAACTAGCGCCCAAGAGACCCAGTACTTC. It codes for CASSQTSAQETQYF. Filled out from reference TRBV18 and TRBJ2-5, the complete variable domain reads NAGVMQNPRHLVRRRGQEARLRCSPMKGHSHVYWYRQLPEEGLKFMVYLQKENIIDESGMPKERFSAEFPKEGPSILRIQQVVRGDSAAYFCASSQTSAQETQYFGPGTRLLVL.

In the case of this clone: The junction differs from germline at one of its ends, possibly a read error. This sequence joins TRBV3-1 (or the pseudogene TRBV3-2) and TRBJ1-2, with D unclear. CDR3 length: 14 amino acids. Germline CDR1 reads LGHDT; CDR2 reads YNNKEL (reference sequence). CDR3 in DNA: TGTGCCAGCAGCCAAGATTTCGGGTTCCGGGTAGGCTCCTTC. Its protein product is CASSQDFGFRVGSF.

This clone was counted once. The rearrangement joins TRBV7-6 to TRBJ1-2; a possible D gene is TRBD1 (6 bases). The CDR3 sequence is 17 residues long. Trimming removed 2 bases at V and 6 bases at J, with 22 bases between. Germline CDR1 is SGHVS and CDR2 is FNYEAQ. For the CDR3, the DNA is TGTGCCAGCAGCTTAATCGTCTTGAGCAGGGGAGCTGATGGCTACACCTTC. Protein sequence: CASSLIVLSRGADGYTF.

The chain recombines TRBV19 with TRBJ2-1; 10 nucleotides line up with TRBD1. Germline V gene lookup returns CDR1 LNHDA and CDR2 SQIVND (reference sequence). The CDR3 extends over 16 amino acids. The V and J ends lost 6 bases and 3 bases, in that order; junction bases with no gene match: 8. The CDR3 DNA sequence: TGTGCCAGTAGACCACGACAGGGGGCCTACTACAATGAGCAGTTCTTC. Its translation is CASRPRQGAYYNEQFF.

Comments on this clone: This same CDR3 is encoded by further DNA sequences in the sample. The V gene is TRBV18, the J gene TRBJ2-7; D is perhaps TRBD1 (5 bases). V was pared by 0 bases and J by 4 bases, with 7 bases between. Germline V gene data show CDR1 as KGHSH and CDR2 as LQKENI. The CDR3 extends over 13 amino acids. The CDR3 coding sequence is TGTGCCAGCTCACCACCGGGGCTTTACGAGCAGTACTTC. Encoded protein: CASSPPGLYEQYF. Full variable domain (remainder filled in from reference TRBV18 and TRBJ2-7): NAGVMQNPRHLVRRRGQEARLRCSPMKGHSHVYWYRQLPEEGLKFMVYLQKENIIDESGMPKERFSAEFPKEGPSILRIQQVVRGDSAAYFCASSPPGLYEQYFGPGTRLTVT.

This chain links TRBV5-1 with TRBJ1-5; a possible D gene is TRBD1 (6 bases). The germline CDR1 and CDR2 sequences are SGHRS and YFSETQ. The V and J ends lost 5 bases and 0 bases respectively, with 12 bases between them. The CDR3 contains 15 residues. This CDR3 is CASRQTGGSNQPQHF. In DNA, the CDR3 is TGCGCCAGCAGACAGACAGGAGGTAGCAATCAGCCCCAGCATTTT.

This chain uses TRBV7-8 with TRBJ1-1; D is perhaps TRBD1 (5 bases). The germline V gene encodes CDR1 SGHVS and CDR2 FQNEAQ. V lost 0 bases and J 0 bases, leaving 8 bases between the germline ends. The CDR3 is 15 amino acids. CDR3 nucleotide sequence: TGTGCCAGCAGCTTAGCGAGCAGGGTGAACACTGAAGCTTTCTTT. Translated, it gives CASSLASRVNTEAFF. Variable domain in full (rest from reference TRBV7-8 and TRBJ1-1): GAGVSQSPRYKVAKRGQDVALRCDPISGHVSLFWYQQALGQGPEFLTYFQNEAQLDKSGLPSDRFFAERPEGSVSTLKIQRTQQEDSAVYLCASSLASRVNTEAFFGQGTRLTVV.

The chain joins TRBV5-1 to TRBJ2-5; D not certain. Germline CDR1 reads SGHRS; CDR2 reads YFSETQ. This CDR3 is built from 14 residues. Between the trimmed V and J ends, which lost 3 bases and 5 bases, there was a span of 14 bases. CDR3 bases: TGCGCCAGCAGCTCTAACCTTGCCGGGGAGACCCAGTACTTC. Its protein product is CASSSNLAGETQYF.

In this sample, this clone turned up a few times. The genes are TRBV4-1 and TRBJ2-1; 8 bases align to TRBD2. Germline-derived CDR1 and CDR2 are MGHRA and YSYEKL. The V gene end was trimmed by 4 bases and the J gene end by 5 bases; junction bases not matched to a gene: 13. The CDR3 extends over 17 amino acids. The CDR3: CASSRVGRRAGDNEQFF. DNA of the CDR3: TGCGCCAGCAGCCGGGTGGGAAGGAGAGCGGGAGACAATGAGCAGTTCTTC.

The chain recombines TRBV19 with TRBJ1-5; D unclear. Germline V gives CDR1 LNHDA, CDR2 SQIVND (reference sequence). CDR3 size: 15 residues. Trimming took off 5 bases at V and 1 base at J, with 12 bases between the two ends. The DNA for the CDR3 is TGTGCCAGTAGTCCACAGAGGGTGAGCAATCAGCCCCAGCATTTT. Translated: CASSPQRVSNQPQHF.

The rearrangement links TRBV18 to TRBJ1-1; D might be TRBD1 (6 bases). Germline V CDR1 and CDR2: KGHSH, LQKENI. V lost 4 bases and J 1 base, leaving 13 bases between the germline ends. The CDR3 totals 15 residues. CDR3 in DNA: TGTGCCAGCTCACACTTACAGGGAAAGAACACTGAAGCTTTCTTT. This sequence encodes CASSHLQGKNTEAFF.

The CDR3 bases are TGTGCCAGCAGCCTAGCCGGACCGAATGGCTACACCTTC. Residues: CASSLAGPNGYTF. The genes are TRBV12-3 or TRBV12-4 and TRBJ1-2; D is unclear. V lost 6 bases and J lost 6, with 14 bases in between. This CDR3 region has 13 residues.

In its sample, this clone was seen once. The gene calls are TRBV27 and TRBJ1-6; 7 bases fit TRBD1. CDR1 and CDR2 (germline): MNHEY, SMNVEV (reference sequence). This CDR3 has 15 amino acids. The V segment lost 7 bases and the J segment 3 bases; nucleotides outside the gene matches: 6. CDR3 amino acids: CASKDGQVYNSPLHF. Here the CDR3 DNA reads TGTGCCAGCAAGGACGGACAGGTCTATAATTCACCCCTCCACTTT.

Comment on this clone: Other DNA sequences from this sample encode an identical CDR3 as well. CDR3 nucleotides: TGCGCCAGCAGCTTAGGACAGGGGGGCTATGGCTACACCTTC. Translation: CASSLGQGGYGYTF. V gene TRBV5-1 combines with J gene TRBJ1-2, with 10 bases lining up with TRBD1. Germline V gives CDR1 SGHRS, CDR2 YFSETQ. V lost 2 bases, J lost 4 bases, and 2 bases stayed unmatched. This CDR3 comprises 14 residues. Filled out from reference TRBV5-1 and TRBJ1-2, the complete variable domain reads KAGVTQTPRYLIKTRGQQVTLSCSPISGHRSVSWYQQTPGQGLQFLFEYFSETQRNKGNFPGRFSGRQFSNSRSEMNVSTLELGDSALYLCASSLGQGGYGYTFGSGTRLTVV.

This clone was seen a single time. CDR3 in amino acids: CASSLGREGYNEQFF. CDR3 DNA sequence: TGTGCCAGCAGCTTGGGGCGGGAGGGCTACAATGAGCAGTTCTTC. J is TRBJ2-1 and V is TRBV5-8, with 9 bases matching TRBD2. The CDR3 runs 15 residues. Trimming at V came to 0 bases and at J to 3 bases, leaving 1 base not matched to a gene. Looked up from germline, CDR1 is SGHTS and CDR2 is YDEGEE.

The chain employs TRBV9 and TRBJ1-1, with 7 bases matching TRBD1. V lost 3 bases, J lost 8 bases, and 7 bases stayed unmatched. The CDR3 extends over 13 amino acids. CDR1 and CDR2 (germline): SGDLS, YYNGEE. The CDR3 sequence: CASSGRTGGEAFF. The CDR3 bases are TGTGCCAGCAGCGGGAGGACAGGCGGAGAAGCTTTCTTT.

A single count supports this clone. The V gene is TRBV18, the J gene TRBJ2-1; 7 nucleotides agree with TRBD2. The CDR3 has 17 residues. V lost 3 bases, J lost 1 base, and 9 bases stayed unmatched. Germline CDR1 KGHSH, CDR2 LQKENI. CDR3: CASSPLGGRGSYNEQFF. The CDR3 coding sequence is TGTGCCAGCTCACCTTTAGGCGGGAGAGGGTCCTACAATGAGCAGTTCTTC.

CDR3 protein: CASSVPTGTQETQYF. CDR3 nucleotides: TGTGCCAGCAGCGTCCCGACAGGAACCCAAGAGACCCAGTACTTC. The chain links TRBV7-2 to TRBJ2-5; a weak D match, TRBD1 (6 bases). Trimming left V 5 bases short and J 1 base short, with 14 bases between. CDR3 size: 15 residues. Germline V gene data show CDR1 as SGHTA and CDR2 as FQGNSA.

The chain joins TRBV2 to TRBJ1-1; possibly TRBD1 for D (5 bases). CDR1 SNHLY and CDR2 FYNNEI come from the germline V gene. V lost 7 bases and J lost 3, with 15 bases in between. This CDR3 spans 14 amino acids. The CDR3 reads CASNPEAGYTEAFF. CDR3 bases: TGTGCCAGCAACCCTGAGGCAGGGTACACTGAAGCTTTCTTT.

This clone was seen just once. The chain couples TRBV6-5 to TRBJ2-7, with a possible D match to TRBD1 (6 bases). CDR1 MNHEY and CDR2 SVGAGI come from the germline V gene. The CDR3 consists of 13 residues. Trimming removed 6 bases from V and 2 bases from J, with 11 bases in between. CDR3 DNA: TGTGCCAGCAGAAATCAGGGGACCTACGAGCAGTACTTC. Amino acid sequence: CASRNQGTYEQYF.

J is TRBJ2-1 and V is TRBV6-1, with TRBD2 as a possible D gene (7 bases). Trimming shortened V by 2 bases and J by 2 bases, and 13 bases separated the two germline ends. Germline values: CDR1 MNHNS, CDR2 SASEGT. CDR3 length: 16 amino acids. The CDR3 reads CASSEMRGLPYNEQFF. The DNA of the CDR3 is TGTGCCAGCAGTGAAATGCGGGGGCTCCCCTACAATGAGCAGTTCTTC.

This clone was counted a few times. V and J are TRBV10-3 and TRBJ1-1; TRBD1 agrees at 8 bases. CDR3 size: 11 residues. V lost 7 bases and J lost 7; bases outside the gene matches: 2. Germline CDR1 is ENHRY and CDR2 is SYGVKD. In DNA, the CDR3 is TGTGCCATCACACAGGGGGGTGAAGCTTTCTTT. It translates to CAITQGGEAFF.